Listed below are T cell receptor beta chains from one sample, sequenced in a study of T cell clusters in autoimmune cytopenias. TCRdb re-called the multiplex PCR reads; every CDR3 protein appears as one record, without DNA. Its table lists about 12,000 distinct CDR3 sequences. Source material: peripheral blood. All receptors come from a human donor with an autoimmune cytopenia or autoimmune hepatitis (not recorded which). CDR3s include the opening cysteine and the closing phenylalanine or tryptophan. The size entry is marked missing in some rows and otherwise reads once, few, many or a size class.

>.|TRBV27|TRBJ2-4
CASSFHDRRNIQYF
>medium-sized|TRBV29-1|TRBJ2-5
CSVGLAGRETQYF
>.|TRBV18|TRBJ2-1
CASSPLSGRTAQGQFF
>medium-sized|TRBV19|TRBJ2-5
CASSISGGGQETQYF
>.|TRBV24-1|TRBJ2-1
CATSHLRREGLNEQFF
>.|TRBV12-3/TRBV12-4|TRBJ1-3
CASKFSEGSGNTIYF
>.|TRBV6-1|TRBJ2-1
CASSFPPLGLSTYNEQFF
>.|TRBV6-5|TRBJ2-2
CASSWAGGPPGELFF
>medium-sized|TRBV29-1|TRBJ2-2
CSVEIIGELFF
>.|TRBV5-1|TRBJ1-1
CASSPQGAMNTEAFF
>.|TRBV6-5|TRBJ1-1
CASSYGQGIDEAFF
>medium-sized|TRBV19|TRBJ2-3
CASSARQGGSARDTQYF
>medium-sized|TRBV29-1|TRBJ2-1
CSVRTSGNPFF
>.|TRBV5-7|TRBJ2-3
CASSLGAGGYTDTQYF
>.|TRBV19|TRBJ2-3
CASRIKGVAPSTDTQYF
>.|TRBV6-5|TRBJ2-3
CASSPASGGLTDTQYF
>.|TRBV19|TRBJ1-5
CASSIMGLVKDQPQHF
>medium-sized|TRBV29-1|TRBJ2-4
CSADPGTDIQYF
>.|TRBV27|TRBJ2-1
CASRGLAGYNEQFF
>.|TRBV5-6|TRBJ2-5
CASSYLRETQYF
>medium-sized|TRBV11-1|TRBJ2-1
CASSLFRADNEQFF
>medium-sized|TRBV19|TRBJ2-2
CASSIQGLAVTGELFF
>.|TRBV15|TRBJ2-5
CATSKGQETQYF
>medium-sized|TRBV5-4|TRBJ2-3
CASSPRQGRDTQYF
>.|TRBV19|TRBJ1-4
CASSPQGATEKLFF
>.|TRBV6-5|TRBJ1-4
CASRSLGGAAPEKLFF
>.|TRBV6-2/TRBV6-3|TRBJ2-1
CASSYTQGLPREQFF
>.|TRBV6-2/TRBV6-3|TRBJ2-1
CASSYSATRGYNEQFF
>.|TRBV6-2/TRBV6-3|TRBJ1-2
CASSYSSWGITF
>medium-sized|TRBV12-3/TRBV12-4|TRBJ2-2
CATIAGGGITGELFF
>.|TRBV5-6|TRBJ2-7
CASSFSPIGTGITYEQYF
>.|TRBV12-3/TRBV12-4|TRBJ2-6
CASTPAGANVLTF
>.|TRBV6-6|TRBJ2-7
CASRTTYEQYF
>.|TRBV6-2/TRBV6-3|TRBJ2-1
CASRQTNEQFF
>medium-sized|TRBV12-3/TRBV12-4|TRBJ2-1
CASSYVKVTYNEQFF
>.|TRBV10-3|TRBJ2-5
CAIRDSQETQYF
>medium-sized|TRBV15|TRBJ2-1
CATSREQSSYNEQFF